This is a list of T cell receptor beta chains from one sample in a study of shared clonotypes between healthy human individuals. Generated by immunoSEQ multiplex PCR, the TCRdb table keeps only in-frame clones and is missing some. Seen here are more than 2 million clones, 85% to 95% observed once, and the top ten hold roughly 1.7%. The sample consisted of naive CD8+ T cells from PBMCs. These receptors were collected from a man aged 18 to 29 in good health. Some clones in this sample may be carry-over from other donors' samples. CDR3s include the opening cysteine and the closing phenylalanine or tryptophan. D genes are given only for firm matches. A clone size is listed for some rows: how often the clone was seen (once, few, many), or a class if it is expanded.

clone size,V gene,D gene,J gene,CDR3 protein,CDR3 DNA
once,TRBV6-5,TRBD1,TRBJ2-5,CASRGQGKLKETQYF,TGTGCCAGCAGGGGACAGGGTAAATTGAAAGAGACCCAGTACTTC
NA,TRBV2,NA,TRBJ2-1,CASSDRRSLDEQFF,TGTGCCAGCTCGGACCGCCGGAGTTTAGACGAGCAGTTCTTC
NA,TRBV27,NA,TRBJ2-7,CASSLRHISSYEQYF,TGTGCCAGCAGTTTGAGACACATAAGCTCCTACGAGCAGTACTTC
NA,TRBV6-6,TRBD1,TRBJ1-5,CASSYPGTGNQPQHF,TGTGCCAGCAGTTACCCCGGGACAGGGAATCAGCCCCAGCATTTT
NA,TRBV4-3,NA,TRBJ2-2,CASSQEGFVANTGELFF,TGCGCCAGCAGCCAAGAGGGGTTCGTAGCGAACACCGGGGAGCTGTTTTTT
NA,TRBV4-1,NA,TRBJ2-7,CASSQGTGALTEQYF,TGCGCCAGCAGCCAAGGAACGGGGGCGCTGACCGAGCAGTACTTC
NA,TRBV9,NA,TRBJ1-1,CASSVGVENTEAFF,TGTGCCAGCAGCGTAGGAGTCGAAAACACTGAAGCTTTCTTT
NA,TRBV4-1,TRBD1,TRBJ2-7,CASRYRTGDLYEQYF,TGCGCCAGCAGATATCGGACAGGGGATCTATACGAGCAGTACTTC
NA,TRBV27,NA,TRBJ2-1,CASGSTPTPYNEQFF,TGTGCCAGCGGGTCGACCCCCACCCCCTACAATGAGCAGTTCTTC
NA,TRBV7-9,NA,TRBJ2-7,CASSSPSSRPTYEQYF,TGTGCCAGCAGCTCGCCAAGTTCCCGCCCTACCTACGAGCAGTACTTC
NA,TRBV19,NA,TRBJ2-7,CATSTGPGPIYEQYF,TGTGCCACCTCCACGGGGCCGGGCCCGATCTACGAGCAGTACTTC
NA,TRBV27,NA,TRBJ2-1,CASSLERWEAYNEQFF,TGTGCCAGCAGTTTAGAACGGTGGGAGGCCTACAATGAGCAGTTCTTC
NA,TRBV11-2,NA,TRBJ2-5,CASSLDRGETQYF,TGTGCCAGCAGCTTAGATCGGGGAGAGACCCAGTACTTC
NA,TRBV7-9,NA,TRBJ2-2,CASSLSWGNTGELFF,TGTGCCAGCAGCTTATCATGGGGGAACACCGGGGAGCTGTTTTTT
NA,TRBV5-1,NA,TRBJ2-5,CASSLVGDPGETQYF,TGCGCCAGCAGCTTGGTGGGGGACCCGGGGGAGACCCAGTACTTC
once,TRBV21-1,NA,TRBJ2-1,CASSLTTAPYNEQFF,TGTGCCAGCAGCCTAACCACCGCCCCATACAATGAGCAGTTCTTC
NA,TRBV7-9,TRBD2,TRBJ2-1,CASSLAVIAGDNEQFF,TGTGCCAGCAGCTTAGCGGTAATAGCGGGGGACAATGAGCAGTTCTTC
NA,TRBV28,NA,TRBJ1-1,CASSFPPGGTEAFF,TGTGCCAGCAGTTTCCCACCGGGGGGCACTGAAGCTTTCTTT
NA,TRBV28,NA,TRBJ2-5,CASKGASGKETQYF,TGTGCCTCCAAGGGGGCTAGCGGTAAAGAGACCCAGTACTTC
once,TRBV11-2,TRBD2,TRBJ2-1,CASSPPGLPLYNEQFF,TGTGCCAGCAGCCCACCGGGACTACCCTTATACAATGAGCAGTTCTTC
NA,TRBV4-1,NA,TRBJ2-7,CASSQVEGATYEQYF,TGCGCCAGCAGCCAAGTGGAGGGGGCCACCTACGAGCAGTACTTC
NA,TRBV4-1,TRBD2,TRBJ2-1,CASSQDLLAGGNEQFF,TGCGCCAGCAGCCAAGATTTGCTAGCGGGAGGAAATGAGCAGTTCTTC
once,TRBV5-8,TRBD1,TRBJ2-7,CASSPRTGEVNYEQYF,TGTGCCAGCAGCCCCCGAACAGGGGAAGTGAACTACGAGCAGTACTTC
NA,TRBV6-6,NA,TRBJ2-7,CASSYSPLYEQYF,TGTGCCAGCAGTTACTCTCCCCTGTACGAGCAGTACTTC
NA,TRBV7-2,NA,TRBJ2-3,CASSPRSGSGTLDTQYF,TGTGCCAGCAGCCCCCGCTCTGGTAGCGGAACTTTGGATACGCAGTATTTT
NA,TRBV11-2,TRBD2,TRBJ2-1,CASSLDPTSGSGSYNEQFF,TGTGCCAGCAGCTTAGATCCGACTAGCGGGAGTGGATCCTACAATGAGCAGTTCTTC
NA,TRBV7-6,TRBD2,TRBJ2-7,CASSLLELPSGINEQYF,TGTGCCAGCAGCTTATTAGAACTGCCTAGCGGGATCAACGAGCAGTACTTC
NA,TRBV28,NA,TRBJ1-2,CASSLRAMNYGYTF,TGTGCCAGCAGTTTAAGGGCGATGAACTATGGCTACACCTTC
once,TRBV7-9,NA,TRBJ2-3,CASSLWQLSTDTQYF,TGTGCCAGCAGCTTATGGCAGCTTAGCACAGATACGCAGTATTTT
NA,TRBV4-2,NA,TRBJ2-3,CASSRLRDLGGDTQYF,TGTGCCAGCAGCCGACTCCGGGACTTGGGAGGAGATACGCAGTATTTT
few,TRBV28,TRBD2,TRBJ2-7,CASSLGLAGDYEQYF,TGTGCCAGCAGTTTGGGACTAGCGGGAGACTACGAGCAGTACTTC
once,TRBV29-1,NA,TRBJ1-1,CSVELPGLSDTEAFF,TGCAGCGTTGAACTCCCGGGACTGTCGGACACTGAAGCTTTCTTT
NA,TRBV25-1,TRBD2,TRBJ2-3,CASSEGTSVWGDTQYF,TGTGCCAGCAGTGAAGGGACTAGCGTATGGGGAGATACGCAGTATTTT
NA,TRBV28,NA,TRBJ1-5,CASSLGERGNQPQHF,TGTGCCAGCAGTTTGGGGGAGAGAGGCAATCAGCCCCAGCATTTT
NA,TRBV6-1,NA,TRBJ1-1,CASKFSSRDTEAFF,TGTGCCAGCAAGTTTTCTTCTCGGGACACTGAAGCTTTCTTT
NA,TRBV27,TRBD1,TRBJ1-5,CASSNTGTGVRNQPQHF,TGTGCCAGCAGTAATACCGGGACAGGGGTTCGCAATCAGCCCCAGCATTTT